This T cell receptor (beta chain) is drawn from a study of control samples from healthy donors and cancer patients. The CDR3 consists of 18 residues. Trimming left V 3 bases short and J 5 bases short, with 22 bases between. The germline V gene encodes CDR1 LNHDA and CDR2 SQIVND (reference sequence). The method was immunoSEQ multiplex PCR; TCRdb's version includes in-frame clones alone and lacks a portion of them. The data contain about 75,000 clones, more than 75% of them seen just once; the ten biggest clones take up approximately 15%. The source material was blood. This chain links TRBV19 with TRBJ1-4; weak D call: TRBD1 (6 bases). The sequence was obtained from a man between 50 and 59 years old in good health. CDR3 residues: CASSMARGQRGGNEKLFF. The CDR3 DNA reads as TGTGCCAGTAGTATGGCCAGGGGCCAACGTGGGGGAAATGAAAAACTGTTTTTT.